These 12 T cell receptor beta chains were sequenced from one sample in a study of blood T cell repertoires in COVID-19. Data came from immunoSEQ multiplex PCR; TCRdb stores just in-frame clones and leaves some out. Of 84,000 or so clones in the sample, around 90% were seen once. Material for sequencing was peripheral blood. The receptors derive from a man aged 65 to 79 with acute or convalescent COVID-19.

The V gene is TRBV7-2, the J gene TRBJ2-1; D gene ambiguous. Germline V gives CDR1 SGHTA, CDR2 FQGNSA. The CDR3 extends over 15 amino acids. V was trimmed by 4 bases and J by 0 bases, leaving 10 bases between them. CDR3: CASSSAVSSYNEQFF. CDR3 nucleotide sequence: TGTGCCAGCAGCTCGGCGGTGAGCTCCTACAATGAGCAGTTCTTC.

The chain couples TRBV29-1 to TRBJ2-3, with 9 bases matching TRBD1. Looked up from germline, CDR1 is SQVTM and CDR2 is ANQGSEA. This CDR3 is 14 amino acids long. V was clipped by 6 bases and J by 4 bases; unmatched bases: 8. The CDR3 nucleotides are TGCAGCGTACCGACAGGGGGTGTCGCAGATACGCAGTATTTT. Its translation is CSVPTGGVADTQYF.

The chain is built from TRBV5-1 and TRBJ2-7, with TRBD1 matching 9 bases. Germline V gene data show CDR1 as SGHRS and CDR2 as YFSETQ. The V segment lost 2 bases and the J segment 3 bases; nucleotides outside the gene matches: 3. The CDR3 runs to 14 residues. CDR3 in DNA: TGCGCCAGCAGCTTCACGGGACAGGGCTACGAGCAGTACTTC. Translation gives CASSFTGQGYEQYF. The full variable domain, rest sourced from reference TRBV5-1 and TRBJ2-7, is KAGVTQTPRYLIKTRGQQVTLSCSPISGHRSVSWYQQTPGQGLQFLFEYFSETQRNKGNFPGRFSGRQFSNSRSEMNVSTLELGDSALYLCASSFTGQGYEQYFGPGTRLTVT.

This sequence joins TRBV20-1 and TRBJ1-4; 9 bases are a match to TRBD1. With 3 bases clipped from V and 8 bases from J, the junction kept 7 bases outside the gene matches. The length of the CDR3 is 14 residues. In germline, CDR1 is DFQATT, CDR2 SNEGSKA (reference sequence). CDR3 sequence reads: CSASRVTGGEKLFF. The CDR3 DNA follows: TGCAGTGCTAGTAGGGTGACAGGGGGAGAAAAACTGTTTTTT.

The rearrangement joins TRBV5-1 to TRBJ2-5, with D hard to call. CDR1 is SGHRS and CDR2 is YFSETQ in the germline V gene. The V end lost 1 base, the J end lost 2 bases, and 6 bases lay between the germline ends. This CDR3 is built from 13 residues. DNA for the CDR3: TGCGCCAGCAGCTTGTTTCAGCAAGAGACCCAGTACTTC. Translating gives CASSLFQQETQYF.

The genes are TRBV5-6 and TRBJ2-5; D is unresolved. Per germline, CDR1 SGHDT and CDR2 YYEEEE. The CDR3 loop spans 11 amino acids. V lost 1 base and J lost 5, with 3 bases in between. CDR3 bases: TGTGCCAGCAGCTTGTCGGAGACCCAGTACTTC. As protein: CASSLSETQYF.

V and J are TRBV18 and TRBJ1-3; the D gene is possibly TRBD1 (5 bases). CDR1 and CDR2 (germline): KGHSH, LQKENI. The CDR3 runs 17 residues. Trimming removed 4 bases at V and 0 bases at J, with 16 bases between. The DNA of the CDR3 is TGTGCCAGCTCACTATCGGGGGGACTCAGCTCTGGAAACACCATATATTTT. Residues: CASSLSGGLSSGNTIYF.

This chain uses TRBV28 with TRBJ1-5; maybe TRBD1 (6 bases). The CDR3 covers 15 residues. Per germline, CDR1 MDHEN and CDR2 SYDVKM. Trimming stripped 8 bases from V and 0 bases from J, with 14 bases between. The CDR3 sequence: CASRIGTPSNQPQHF. CDR3 nucleotides: TGTGCCAGCCGGATCGGGACACCTAGCAATCAGCCCCAGCATTTT.

In its sample, this clone was seen once. The rearrangement links TRBV18 to TRBJ1-3, with D unresolved. Between the trimmed V and J ends, which lost 1 base and 0 bases, there was a span of 10 bases. Germline values: CDR1 KGHSH, CDR2 LQKENI. The CDR3 has 16 amino acids. The CDR3 reads CASSPQDSLSGNTIYF. In DNA form, the CDR3 reads TGTGCCAGCTCACCACAAGACTCGCTCTCTGGAAACACCATATATTTT. Looking up the rest from reference TRBV18 and TRBJ1-3 gives the full variable domain: NAGVMQNPRHLVRRRGQEARLRCSPMKGHSHVYWYRQLPEEGLKFMVYLQKENIIDESGMPKERFSAEFPKEGPSILRIQQVVRGDSAAYFCASSPQDSLSGNTIYFGEGSWLTVV.

The chain combines TRBV9 with TRBJ2-1; 10 nucleotides line up with TRBD2. Germline CDR1 and CDR2: SGDLS and YYNGEE. The CDR3 extends over 17 amino acids. V lost 1 base to trimming and J lost 6 bases; unmatched junction nucleotides: 10. CDR3 in amino acids: CASSVFASASGGNEQFF. DNA of the CDR3: TGTGCCAGCAGCGTATTTGCTTCGGCTAGCGGGGGCAATGAGCAGTTCTTC.

J is TRBJ1-5 and V is TRBV24-1; D perhaps matches TRBD1 (6 bases). Trimming stripped 7 bases from V and 2 bases from J, with 11 bases between. The CDR3 is made up of 14 amino acids. From germline, CDR1 is KGHDR and CDR2 SFDVKD. CDR3 residues: CATSPGVGNQPQHF. CDR3 sequence (DNA): TGTGCCACCAGCCCAGGGGTGGGCAATCAGCCCCAGCATTTT.

V gene TRBV6-2 or TRBV6-3 combines with J gene TRBJ2-7, with TRBD1 identical over 11 bases. The germline V gene has CDR1 MNHEY and CDR2 SVGEGT. This CDR3 has 16 residues. V trimming: 2 bases; J trimming: 1 base; junction bases outside the gene matches: 4. The CDR3 is CASSYDRDRGSYEQYF. The CDR3 DNA is TGTGCCAGCAGTTACGATCGGGACAGGGGGTCCTACGAGCAGTACTTC.